What follows is one TCR beta chain and its context. This specimen belongs to a study of shared clonotypes between healthy human individuals. The protocol was immunoSEQ multiplex PCR, while the TCRdb copy is restricted to in-frame clones and leaves out a portion. This sample yields some 550,000 clones, of which less than 98% are seen a single time; roughly 0.055% belongs to the top ten. With 0 bases removed from V and 3 bases from J, the gap between germline ends came to 10 bases. This CDR3 contains 14 residues. The germline gives CDR1 SGHRS, CDR2 YFSETQ. The V gene is TRBV5-1, the J gene TRBJ2-7; tentatively, D is TRBD2 (5 bases). The clonotype originates from a woman aged 25-40 years in good health. Sequenced: naive CD4+ T cells sorted from blood. Subset: CD45RA+ positively selected. CDR3 sequence (DNA): TGCGCCAGCAGCTTGGCAGCGGATGACTACGAGCAGTACTTC. Translation gives CASSLAADDYEQYF.